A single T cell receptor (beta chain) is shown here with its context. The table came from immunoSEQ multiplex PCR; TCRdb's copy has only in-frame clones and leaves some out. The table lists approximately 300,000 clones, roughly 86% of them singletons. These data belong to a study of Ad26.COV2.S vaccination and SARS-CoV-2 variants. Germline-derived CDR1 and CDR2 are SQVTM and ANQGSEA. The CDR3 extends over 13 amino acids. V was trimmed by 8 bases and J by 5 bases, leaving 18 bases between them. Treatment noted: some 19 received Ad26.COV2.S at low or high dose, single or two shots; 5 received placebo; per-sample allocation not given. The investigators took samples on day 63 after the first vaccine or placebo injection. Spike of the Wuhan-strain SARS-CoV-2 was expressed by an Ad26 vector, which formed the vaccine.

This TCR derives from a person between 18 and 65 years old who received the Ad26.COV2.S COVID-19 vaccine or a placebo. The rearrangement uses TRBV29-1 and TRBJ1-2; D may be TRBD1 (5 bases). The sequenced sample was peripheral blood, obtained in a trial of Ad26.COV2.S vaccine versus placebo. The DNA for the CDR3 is TGCAGCTCCGCCGGGGGATTGGGTTATGGCTACACCTTC. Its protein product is CSSAGGLGYGYTF. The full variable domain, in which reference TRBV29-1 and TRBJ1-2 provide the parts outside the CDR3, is SAVISQKPSRDICQRGTSLTIQCQVDSQVTMMFWYRQQPGQSLTLIATANQGSEATYESGFVIDKFPISRPNLTFSTLTVSNMSPEDSSIYLCSSAGGLGYGYTFGSGTRLTVV.